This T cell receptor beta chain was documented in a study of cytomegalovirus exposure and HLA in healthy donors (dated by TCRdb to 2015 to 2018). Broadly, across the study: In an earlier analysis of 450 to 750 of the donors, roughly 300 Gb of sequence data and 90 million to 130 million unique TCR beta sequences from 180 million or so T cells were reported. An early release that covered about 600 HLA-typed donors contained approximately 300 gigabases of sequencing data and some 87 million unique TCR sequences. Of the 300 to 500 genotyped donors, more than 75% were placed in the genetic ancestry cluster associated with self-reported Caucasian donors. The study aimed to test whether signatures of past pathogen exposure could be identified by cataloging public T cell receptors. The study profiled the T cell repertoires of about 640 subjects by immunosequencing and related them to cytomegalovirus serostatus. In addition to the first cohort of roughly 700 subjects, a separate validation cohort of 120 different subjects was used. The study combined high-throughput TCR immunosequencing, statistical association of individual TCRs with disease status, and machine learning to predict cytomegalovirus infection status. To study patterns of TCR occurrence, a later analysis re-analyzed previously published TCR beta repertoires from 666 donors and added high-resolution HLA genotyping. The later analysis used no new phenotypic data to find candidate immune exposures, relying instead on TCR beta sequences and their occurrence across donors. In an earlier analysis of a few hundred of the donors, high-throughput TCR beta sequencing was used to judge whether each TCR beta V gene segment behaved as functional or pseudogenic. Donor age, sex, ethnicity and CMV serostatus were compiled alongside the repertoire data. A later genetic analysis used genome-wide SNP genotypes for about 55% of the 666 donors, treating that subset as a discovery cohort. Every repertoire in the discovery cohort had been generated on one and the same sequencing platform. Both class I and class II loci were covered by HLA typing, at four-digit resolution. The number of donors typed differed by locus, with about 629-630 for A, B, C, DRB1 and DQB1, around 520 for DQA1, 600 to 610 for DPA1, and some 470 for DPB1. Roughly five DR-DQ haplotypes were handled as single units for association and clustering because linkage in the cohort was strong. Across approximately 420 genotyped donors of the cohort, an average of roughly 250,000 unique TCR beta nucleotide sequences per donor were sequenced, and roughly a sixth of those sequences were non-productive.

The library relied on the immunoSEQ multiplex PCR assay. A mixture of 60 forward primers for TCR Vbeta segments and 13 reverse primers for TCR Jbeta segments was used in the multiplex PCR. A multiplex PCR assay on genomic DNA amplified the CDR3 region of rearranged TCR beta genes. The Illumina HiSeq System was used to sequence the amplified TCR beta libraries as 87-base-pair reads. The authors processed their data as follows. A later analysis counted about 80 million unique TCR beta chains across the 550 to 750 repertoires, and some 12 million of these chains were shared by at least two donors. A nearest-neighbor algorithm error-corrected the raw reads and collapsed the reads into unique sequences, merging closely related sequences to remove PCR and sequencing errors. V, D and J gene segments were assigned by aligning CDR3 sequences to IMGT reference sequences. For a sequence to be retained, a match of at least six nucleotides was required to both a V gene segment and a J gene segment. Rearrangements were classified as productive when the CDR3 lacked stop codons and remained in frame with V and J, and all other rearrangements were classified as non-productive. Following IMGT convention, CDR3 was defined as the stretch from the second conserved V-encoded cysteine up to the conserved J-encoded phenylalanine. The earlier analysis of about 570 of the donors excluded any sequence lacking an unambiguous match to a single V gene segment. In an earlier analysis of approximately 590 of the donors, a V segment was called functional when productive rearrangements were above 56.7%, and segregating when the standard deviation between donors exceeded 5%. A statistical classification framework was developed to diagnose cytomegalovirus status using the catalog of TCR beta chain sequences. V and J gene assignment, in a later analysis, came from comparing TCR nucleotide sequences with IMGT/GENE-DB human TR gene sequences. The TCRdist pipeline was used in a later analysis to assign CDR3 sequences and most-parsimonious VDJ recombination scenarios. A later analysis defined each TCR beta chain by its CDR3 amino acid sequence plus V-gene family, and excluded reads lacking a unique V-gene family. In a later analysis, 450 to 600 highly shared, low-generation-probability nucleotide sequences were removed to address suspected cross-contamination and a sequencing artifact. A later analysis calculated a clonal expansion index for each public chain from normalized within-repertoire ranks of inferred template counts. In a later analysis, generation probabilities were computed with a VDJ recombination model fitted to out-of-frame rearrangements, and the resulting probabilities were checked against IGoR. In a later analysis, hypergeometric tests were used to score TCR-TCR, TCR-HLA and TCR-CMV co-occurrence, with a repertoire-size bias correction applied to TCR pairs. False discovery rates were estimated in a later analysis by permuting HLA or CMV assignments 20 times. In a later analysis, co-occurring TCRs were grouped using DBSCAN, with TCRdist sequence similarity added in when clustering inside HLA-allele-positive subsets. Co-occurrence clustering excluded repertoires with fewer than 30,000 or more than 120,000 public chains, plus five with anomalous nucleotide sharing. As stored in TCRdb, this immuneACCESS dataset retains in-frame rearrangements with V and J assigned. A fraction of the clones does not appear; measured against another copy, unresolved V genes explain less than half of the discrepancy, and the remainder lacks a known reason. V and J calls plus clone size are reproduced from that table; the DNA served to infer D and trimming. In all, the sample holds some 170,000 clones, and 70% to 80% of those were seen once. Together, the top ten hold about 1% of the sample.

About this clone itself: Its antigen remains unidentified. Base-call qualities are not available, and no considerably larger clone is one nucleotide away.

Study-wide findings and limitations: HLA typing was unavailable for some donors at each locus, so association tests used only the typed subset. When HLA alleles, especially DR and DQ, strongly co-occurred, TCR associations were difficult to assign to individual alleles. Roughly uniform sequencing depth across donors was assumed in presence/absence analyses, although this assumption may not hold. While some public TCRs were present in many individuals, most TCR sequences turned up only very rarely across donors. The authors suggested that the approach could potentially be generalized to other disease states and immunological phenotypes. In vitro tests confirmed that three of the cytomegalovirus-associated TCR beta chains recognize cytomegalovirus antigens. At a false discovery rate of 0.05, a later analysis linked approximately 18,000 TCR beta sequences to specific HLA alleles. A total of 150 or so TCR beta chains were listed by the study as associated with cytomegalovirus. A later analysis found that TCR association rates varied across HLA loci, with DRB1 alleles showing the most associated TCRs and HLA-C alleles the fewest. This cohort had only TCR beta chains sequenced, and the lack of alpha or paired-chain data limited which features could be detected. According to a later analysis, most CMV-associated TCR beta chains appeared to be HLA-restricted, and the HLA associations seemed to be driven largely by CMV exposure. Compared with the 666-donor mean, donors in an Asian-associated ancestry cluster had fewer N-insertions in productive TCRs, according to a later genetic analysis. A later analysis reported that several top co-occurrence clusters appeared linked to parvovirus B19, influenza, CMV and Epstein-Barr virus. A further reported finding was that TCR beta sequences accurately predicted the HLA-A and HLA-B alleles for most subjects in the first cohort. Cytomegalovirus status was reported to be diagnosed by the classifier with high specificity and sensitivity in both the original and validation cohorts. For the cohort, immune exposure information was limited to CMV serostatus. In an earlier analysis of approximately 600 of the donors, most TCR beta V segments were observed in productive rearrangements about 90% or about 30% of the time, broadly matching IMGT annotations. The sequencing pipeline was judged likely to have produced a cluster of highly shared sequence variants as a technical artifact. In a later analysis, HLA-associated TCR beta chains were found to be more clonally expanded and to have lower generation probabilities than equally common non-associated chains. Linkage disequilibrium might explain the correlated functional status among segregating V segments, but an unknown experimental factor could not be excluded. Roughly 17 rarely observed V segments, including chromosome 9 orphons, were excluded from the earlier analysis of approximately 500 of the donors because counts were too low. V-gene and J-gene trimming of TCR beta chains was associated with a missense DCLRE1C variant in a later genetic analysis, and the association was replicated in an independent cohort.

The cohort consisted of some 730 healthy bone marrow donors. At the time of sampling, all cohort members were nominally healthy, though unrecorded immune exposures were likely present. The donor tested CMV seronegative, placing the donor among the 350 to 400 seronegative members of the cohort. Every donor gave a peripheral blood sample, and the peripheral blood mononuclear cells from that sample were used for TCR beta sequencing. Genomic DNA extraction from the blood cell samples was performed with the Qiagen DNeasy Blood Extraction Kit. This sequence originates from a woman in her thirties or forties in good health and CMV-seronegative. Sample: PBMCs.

The bases are TGTGCCAGCAGCGCCGAGGGGGCGCGTAGGGAGGATGAGCAGTTCTTC. This translates into CASSAEGARREDEQFF. The rearrangement combines TRBV9 with TRBJ2-1, with a weak D call of TRBD1 (7 bases match). The CDR3 contains 16 residues, cysteine and phenylalanine counted. The DNA shown is the 48-base CDR3, in frame from base 1. CDR1 and CDR2 (SGDLS, YYNGEE) derive from the germline V gene. V drops 3 bases and J drops 8 bases, leaving 21 bases in between.